The subject of this entry is one T cell receptor beta chain. Deep was the level used in running the assay. Source study methods: Junction-only sequences without quality scores came from ImmunoSEQ, so filtering differed. Measured with immunoSEQ multiplex PCR; TCRdb has only the in-frame clones, and not every one. D and trimming were read from the DNA, whereas the V and J calls and clone size are those reported in that table. The table includes 760,000 or so clones, approximately 97% detected once. This sample is drawn from a study of shared clonotypes between healthy human individuals. Study-level background: Three plates each covered CD4 naive and memory; CD8 naive two, CD8 memory one.

CD8 cells classed as naive were CD45RO-negative and positively selected for CCR7, excluding terminally differentiated effector memory CD45RA+ cells. This CDR3 is built from 15 residues. The germline CDR1 and CDR2 sequences are SGHTA and FQGNSA. Trimming left V 3 bases short and J 0 bases short, with 9 bases between. The chain carries TRBV7-2 and TRBJ1-3; D remains unclear. The sequence was collected from a man in his thirties or forties in good health. Sequencing was done on a sample of naive CD8+ T cells sorted from blood. Written as DNA, the CDR3 is TGTGCCAGCAGCTTGTCAAGGACCTCTGGAAACACCATATATTTT. It translates to CASSLSRTSGNTIYF.